This TCR beta chain derives from a study of OX40 agonist ivuxolimab in advanced cancers. Here immunoSEQ multiplex PCR was the method, and the copy in TCRdb shows in-frame clones only, minus some. The repertoire holds roughly 67,000 clones, with roughly 90% as singletons. This sequence was found in an adult with an advanced solid tumor such as melanoma, head and neck, liver or kidney cancer. The source was CD4+ or CD8+ T cells sorted from blood, collected in a trial of the OX40 agonist ivuxolimab.

CDR3 DNA sequence: TGTGCCAGCAGCTTAAATGAGCTCGGGGATACGCAGTATTTT. Its protein is CASSLNELGDTQYF. The chain uses TRBV7-3 and TRBJ2-3; no clear D gene. Trimming pared 1 base from V and 6 bases from J, leaving 11 bases between. The germline V gene has CDR1 SGHTA and CDR2 FQGTGA. The CDR3 extends over 14 amino acids.